This TCR beta chain is from a study of T cells after yellow fever vaccination. Study information: Fractions containing few cells were prepared with SMART-Seq v4 Ultra Low Input.

CDR1 is MNHEY, CDR2 SVGAGI, per germline. The J segment lost 7 bases and the V segment lost 5 bases, leaving 8 bases of the junction unmatched. This CDR3 region has 15 residues. As for this clonotype: Its antigen is not known.

TCRdb processed the 5' RACE reads anew with MiXCR; each CDR3 protein has one entry. The repertoire consists of around 200,000 distinct CDR3 sequences, with roughly 9.6% occurring once and the leading ten covering 35% to 40%. Study results and limitations: Most clones from primary vaccination were detected again post-booster (about 95% CD4, more than 85% CD8).

V is TRBV6-5 and J is TRBJ2-1, with 10 positions matching TRBD1. The sequence was obtained from a man between 18 and 35 years old who received the YFV17D yellow fever vaccine. The sample was CD8+ T cells sorted from PBMCs, taken 15 days after the yellow fever booster vaccination. The CDR3 region has the DNA TGTGCCAGCAGTCCGGGACAGGGGTATAGGAATGAGCAGTTCTTC. This translates into CASSPGQGYRNEQFF.